A selection of T cell receptor beta chains follows, all from one sample in a study of Graves' ophthalmopathy and Graves' hyperthyroidism. A single record per CDR3 protein comes from TCRdb applying MiXCR to the multiplex PCR reads. The repertoire holds 500,000 to 800,000 distinct CDR3 sequences, with over 40% as singletons. The sequenced material came from peripheral blood. The source is an adult man with Graves' ophthalmopathy. CDR3s include the opening cysteine and the closing phenylalanine or tryptophan. Fields, in order: J gene, V gene, clone size, D gene, CDR3 protein, CDR3 DNA. A D gene is named only where the DNA matches it firmly. Some rows mark clone size as missing; the rest say once, few, many or name a class of expanded clone.

TRBJ1-4,TRBV25-1,-,-,CASSDAGPKILDEKLFF,TGTGCCAGCAGTGACGCAGGGCCCAAGATCCTCGATGAAAAACTGTTTTTT
TRBJ2-7,TRBV7-2,many,-,CASSPGWHEQYF,TGTGCCAGCAGCCCCGGGTGGCACGAGCAGTACTTC
TRBJ1-1,TRBV10-3,many,TRBD1,CAIVGGTDNTEAFF,TGTGCCATCGTTGGCGGGACAGACAATACTGAAGCTTTCTTT
TRBJ1-3,TRBV9,many,-,CASSVEGSSGNTIYF,TGTGCCAGCAGCGTAGAAGGCAGCTCTGGAAACACCATATATTTT
TRBJ1-2,TRBV24-1,-,TRBD1,CATSDLKVRDRGYGYTF,TGTGCCACCAGTGATTTGAAGGTGCGGGACAGGGGATATGGCTACACCTTC
TRBJ1-6,TRBV10-3,-,-,CASKAYNSPLHF,TGTGCCTCCAAGGCCTATAATTCACCCCTCCACTTT
TRBJ1-1,TRBV5-1,-,-,CASSLAGRGEAFF,TGCGCCAGCAGCTTGGCGGGGAGAGGTGAAGCTTTCTTT
TRBJ1-1,TRBV7-9,many,-,CASSLELSGIEDTEAFF,TGTGCCAGCAGCTTAGAATTGTCGGGGATTGAAGACACTGAAGCTTTCTTT
TRBJ2-5,TRBV20-1,-,TRBD2,CSARGLAGPGETQYF,TGCAGTGCTAGGGGACTAGCGGGGCCCGGAGAGACCCAGTACTTC
TRBJ2-5,TRBV29-1,many,-,CSVDRGGETQYF,TGCAGCGTTGATAGAGGGGGAGAGACCCAGTACTTC
TRBJ2-5,TRBV24-1,many,-,CATSSLPLETQYF,TGTGCCACCAGCTCCCTCCCCTTGGAGACCCAGTACTTC
TRBJ1-1,TRBV7-9,many,-,CASSPTPFF,TGTGCCAGCAGCCCAACTCCTTTCTTT
TRBJ2-5,TRBV27,many,TRBD2,CASSSGRWETQYF,TGTGCCAGCTCCAGCGGGAGATGGGAGACCCAGTACTTC
TRBJ2-2,TRBV19,many,TRBD1,CASSDRQGAKAGELFF,TGTGCCAGTAGTGATCGACAGGGGGCGAAGGCCGGGGAGCTGTTTTTT
TRBJ1-5,TRBV20-1,many,-,CSARSLRDSNQPQHF,TGCAGTGCTAGAAGCCTCCGGGACAGCAATCAGCCCCAGCATTTT
TRBJ2-2,TRBV5-1,-,-,CASSSSTVRGSGELFF,TGCGCCAGCAGCTCCTCAACCGTACGGGGTTCCGGGGAGCTGTTTTTT
TRBJ1-2,TRBV4-3,many,-,CASSQDGQGSAGYTF,TGCGCCAGCAGCCAAGATGGGCAGGGGTCGGCTGGCTACACCTTC
TRBJ2-5,TRBV11-1,many,TRBD1,CASSPTGGLETQYF,TGTGCCAGCAGCCCAACAGGGGGCTTAGAGACCCAGTACTTC
TRBJ1-6,TRBV10-1,many,-,CASGPLLSPREPLHF,TGCGCCAGCGGCCCCCTCCTGAGCCCCCGCGAGCCCCTCCACTTT
TRBJ2-7,TRBV3-1,-,TRBD2,CASSHGTSLYEQYF,TGTGCCAGCAGCCACGGGACTAGCCTCTACGAGCAGTACTTC
TRBJ1-1,TRBV30,-,-,CAWSIGPVNTEAFF,TGTGCCTGGAGTATCGGTCCAGTGAACACTGAAGCTTTCTTT